A single sample is the source of the 7 T cell receptor beta chains below, sequenced in a study of kidney transplant recipient with SARS-CoV-2 infection. MiXCR, applied by TCRdb to the reads, yields one record per CDR3 protein. The table shows roughly 250,000 distinct CDR3 sequences, with 25% to 35% occurring only once. Material: a blood sample, obtained at baseline and on day 111 from a kidney transplant recipient. The origin of the receptors is a male patient between 25 and 40 years old who had COVID-19 and was a kidney transplant recipient. Some T cells may be graft donor cells.

This clonotype has ten or more counts. CDR3 DNA: TGTGCCTGGAGGAGTCTAGCGGGAGTCTCCAATGAGCAGTTCTTC. This encodes CAWRSLAGVSNEQFF. The V gene is TRBV30, the J gene TRBJ2-1; 10 positions match TRBD2. Trimming removed 3 bases from V and 6 bases from J; junction bases left unmatched: 8. Germline CDR1 GTSNPN, CDR2 SVGIG (reference sequence). The CDR3 spans 15 residues.

Notes on this clonotype: This may stem from a read error, because a much larger clone lies one nucleotide away. Here the CDR3 DNA reads TGTGCCAGCAGCTTAAGGGGCCCCTCTGGAAACACCATATATTTT. As protein: CASSLRGPSGNTIYF. The chain links TRBV11-2 to TRBJ1-3; D is possibly TRBD1 (5 bases). V lost 2 bases to trimming and J lost 0 bases, with 8 bases between them. CDR3 length: 15 amino acids. The germline CDR1 and CDR2 sequences are SGHAT and FQNNGV. Looking up the rest from reference TRBV11-2 and TRBJ1-3 gives the full variable domain: EAGVAQSPRYKIIEKRQSVAFWCNPISGHATLYWYQQILGQGPKLLIQFQNNGVVDDSQLPKDRFSAERLKGVDSTLKIQPAKLEDSAVYLCASSLRGPSGNTIYFGEGSWLTVV.

Notes on this clonotype: This sequence may be a read error, since a much larger clone differs from it by one base. This rearrangement joins TRBV11-1 to TRBJ1-2; D unclear. The CDR3 has 17 residues. From germline, CDR1 is SGHAT and CDR2 FQDESV (reference sequence). V was cut by 5 bases and J by 4 bases, with 23 bases left in between. CDR3 in amino acids: CASSPESNAGKTYGYTF. The CDR3 DNA follows: TGTGCCAGCAGCCCCGAGAGTAACGCTGGAAAGACCTATGGCTACACCTTC.

The rearrangement uses TRBV6-1 and TRBJ2-7; 16 nucleotides line up with TRBD2. The CDR3 is 20 amino acids. Germline CDR1 reads MNHNS; CDR2 reads SASEGT. V gave up 10 bases and J gave up 4 bases; unmatched junction bases: 22. The CDR3 nucleotides read TGTGCCACCTCCCCCCACCTCGCTCCGGGACTAGCGGGAGGGCCTTACGAGCAGTACTTC. Residues: CATSPHLAPGLAGGPYEQYF.

This clonotype was found many times. V usage is TRBV2 and J usage is TRBJ1-5; TRBD1 matches 10 bases. Germline V CDR1 and CDR2: SNHLY, FYNNEI. This CDR3 region has 15 residues. V lost 6 bases and J lost 1; bases outside the gene matches: 3. DNA for the CDR3: TGTGCCAGCAGCAGGACAGGGGGAAGCAATCAGCCCCAGCATTTT. Translation: CASSRTGGSNQPQHF.

The chain is built from TRBV3-1 and TRBJ2-2, with D hard to call. The CDR3 loop spans 18 amino acids. V lost 3 bases to trimming and J lost 5 bases, with 22 bases between them. The V gene's germline CDR1 is LGHDT and CDR2 YNNKEL (reference sequence). The CDR3 DNA reads as TGTGCCAGCAGCCACCCATATCCCATTTCAGGCTTGACCGGGGAGCTGTTTTTT. This gives the protein CASSHPYPISGLTGELFF.

This clonotype was counted ten times or more. The J gene is TRBJ2-1, the V gene TRBV2; 7 bases align to TRBD1. The CDR3 is made up of 16 amino acids. V lost 5 bases to trimming and J lost 2 bases; unmatched junction nucleotides: 9. CDR1 is SNHLY, CDR2 FYNNEI, per germline. The CDR3 here is CASSHRQGRTYNEQFF. The CDR3 DNA follows: TGTGCCAGCAGTCACAGACAGGGACGGACCTACAATGAGCAGTTCTTC.